The T cell receptor (beta chain) described here comes from a study of cytotoxic CD8 clonotypes in ibrutinib-treated CLL. Study-wide results and limits: Clonality went up at ibrutinib response and then declined back toward baseline at progression.

V was clipped by 5 bases and J by 6 bases, with 22 bases between them. The germline CDR1 and CDR2 sequences are SGHTA and FQGNSA. The CDR3 is 17 residues long. The table came from immunoSEQ multiplex PCR; TCRdb's copy has only in-frame clones and leaves some out. The table has about 140,000 clones, 91% seen once; the top ten hold 9.5% to 14%. As concerns this clone: Its antigen is currently unknown.

The chain carries TRBV7-2 and TRBJ2-2, with D perhaps TRBD1 (7 bases). This TCR derives from a human donor with chronic lymphocytic leukemia. The specimen was PBMCs, collected after 12 months of ibrutinib treatment. Here the CDR3 DNA reads TGTGCCAGCAGCGGACCAGGGGGGCGGGCTCGGTCCGGGGAGCTGTTTTTT. This gives the protein CASSGPGGRARSGELFF.